Each of the 10 T cell receptor beta chains below was sequenced from the same sample in a study of monozygotic twins with inflammatory bowel disease. From the 5' RACE reads, TCRdb lists one entry per CDR3 protein and no DNA. The sample yields just under 45,000 distinct CDR3 sequences, of which the top ten take up 5.3%. Sequenced: blood. The receptor source for this set is a human donor with ulcerative colitis or Crohn's disease, or a healthy co-twin of an affected twin (not recorded which).

The chain joins TRBV7-9 to TRBJ1-2. The CDR3 has 14 amino acids. Germline V lookup: CDR1 SEHNR, CDR2 FQNEAQ (reference sequence). This chain's CDR3 is CASSLESFQRGYTF.

The chain links TRBV12-3 or TRBV12-4 to TRBJ2-7; the D call from TCRdb, TRBD1, cannot be confirmed without DNA. The CDR3 is 13 amino acids. CDR3 amino acids: CASRLGPSYEQYF.

V gene TRBV18 combines with J gene TRBJ1-2; TCRdb's D call of TRBD1 is untestable without DNA. Germline-derived CDR1 and CDR2 are KGHSH and LQKENI. The CDR3 is made up of 15 amino acids. This chain's CDR3 is CASSPSTGNNYGYTF.

The CDR3 spells CAGGTGSSLLGYTF. The rearrangement uses TRBV28 and TRBJ1-2; with no DNA, the TCRdb D assignment of TRBD1 cannot be verified. This CDR3 has 14 amino acids. CDR1 is MDHEN and CDR2 is SYDVKM in the germline V gene.

The chain has TRBV2 and TRBJ1-6; TCRdb reports TRBD1, a call that lacks DNA to check it against. The CDR3 sequence is 15 residues long. Germline V CDR1 and CDR2: SNHLY, FYNNEI. This CDR3 reads CASSEDRVYNSPLHF.

Here the CDR3 reads CASSLVLAGGVDEQFF. This chain connects TRBV5-1 to TRBJ2-1; checking the TCRdb D call of TRBD2 is not possible without DNA. The CDR3 has 16 residues. Per germline, CDR1 SGHRS and CDR2 YFSETQ.

The genes are TRBV7-8 and TRBJ1-1. Germline V gives CDR1 SGHVS, CDR2 FQNEAQ. The CDR3 sequence is 11 residues long. The CDR3 reads CASSPRTEAFF. Full variable domain (outside the CDR3, taken from reference TRBV7-8 and TRBJ1-1): GAGVSQSPRYKVAKRGQDVALRCDPISGHVSLFWYQQALGQGPEFLTYFQNEAQLDKSGLPSDRFFAERPEGSVSTLKIQRTQQEDSAVYLCASSPRTEAFFGQGTRLTVV.

The genes are TRBV9 and TRBJ2-7; the TRBD1 assignment by TCRdb is unverifiable without DNA. The CDR3 spans 11 residues. Per the germline V gene, CDR1 is SGDLS and CDR2 is YYNGEE. The chain's CDR3 is CASSPPGKQYF.

CDR3 in amino acids: CSARKGLPSYNEQFF. This chain joins TRBV20-1 and TRBJ2-1; TCRdb gives TRBD1 as the D gene, but with no DNA this cannot be confirmed. This CDR3 comprises 15 residues. Germline CDR1 reads DFQATT; CDR2 reads SNEGSKA (reference sequence).

The V call is TRBV3-1, the J call TRBJ2-3. The CDR3 is made up of 13 amino acids. Germline CDR1 and CDR2: LGHDT and YNNKEL (reference sequence). CDR3 protein: CASSHRTPDTQYF.